This TCR beta chain is drawn from a study of CD8 T cells in Susac syndrome (dated by TCRdb to the late 2010s). For the wider study: Repertoire sequencing was used to test whether CD8+ T cell activation and differentiation in Susac syndrome was antigen driven. Results and caveats for the whole study, not just this receptor: The number of individuals in the TCR sequencing and HLA analysis was recognized as being relatively small.

From the cysteine through the phenylalanine, the CDR3 covers 12 amino acids. Of the read, only the CDR3 DNA is kept; its 36 bases are in frame from base 1. Deletion took 3 bases off V and 7 bases off J, with a span of 10 bases between the germline ends. From the germline V gene, CDR1 is SGHTA and CDR2 is FQGNSA. About this clonotype itself: The antigen this receptor binds is unknown. Per-nucleotide qualities are absent, and no much larger clonotype sits a single base away.

Peripheral blood CD8+ and CD4+ T cells from healthy donors, Susac syndrome patients and multiple sclerosis patients were profiled using high-throughput TCR beta sequencing. The multiple sclerosis controls were treatment-naive patients who had stable or active relapsing-remitting disease and met the revised McDonald criteria. Bulk CD8+ and CD4+ T cells were purified magnetically by negative isolation, whereas CD8+ TEMRA cells were enriched by FACS. Blood was drawn into EDTA tubes, processed within 24 hours, and PBMCs were isolated by density gradient centrifugation. PBMCs destined for TCR sequencing were cryopreserved in liquid nitrogen and later thawed in a 37 °C water bath. A purity of at least 90% was achieved for sorted or isolated CD4+, CD8+ and CD8+ TEMRA cells. RNA was extracted using the RNeasy kit, and about 0.45 to 1 ug of the RNA was reverse transcribed with random hexamers. The immunoSEQ multiplex PCR assay, which covers 54 Vbeta and 13 Jbeta segments, was used to amplify TCR beta CDR3 regions. PCR amplification bias was corrected using a synthetic template baseline for primer optimization and computational correction. The authors processed their data as follows. Reads were assigned to V, D and J genes according to IMGT and analyzed in immunoSEQ Analyzer, with only productive sequences retained. Clonality was computed as one minus Shannon entropy normalized by log2 of the number of productive unique sequences. For each patient and control, public and private clones were evaluated within the 100 most prevalent clones. A clone was defined as Susac-specific if it was absent from the healthy and MS cohorts, from some 1,100 published viral clones and from other ImmuneACCESS disease sequences. TCRdb cleaned the public reads at Q25 with fastp, built clones with MiXCR and kept in-frame beta chains. Each CDR3 protein gets just one entry, which takes the most common genes and DNA from the rows behind it. TCRdb's processing, not the study's, gives the V and J calls here. This sample comprises 150,000 to 200,000 distinct CDR3 sequences, approximately 94% of them detected only once. Roughly 0.1% of the sample rests with the top ten.

This chain is built from TRBV7-2 and TRBJ2-7; there is no confident call for the D gene. The receptor's source is a human donor with multiple sclerosis. Source material: CD4+ T cells from PBMCs. This receptor has the CDR3 CASSFVQREQYF. Here is the DNA: TGTGCCAGCAGCTTTGTCCAGAGGGAGCAGTACTTC.